The 26 T cell receptor beta chains below were found in one sample sequenced in a study of T-cell memory formation after mild COVID-19. Via MiXCR, TCRdb re-called the 5' RACE reads, giving one row per CDR3 protein. The sample yields about 450,000 distinct CDR3 sequences, under 25% seen once. Sample: PBMCs or a T cell subset sorted from them (not recorded which). The receptors come from an adult woman who had mild COVID-19 (a few samples of this study predate the infection). Cell type and time point are not known.

V gene TRBV5-4 combines with J gene TRBJ2-5; the match to TRBD2 covers 11 bases. CDR1 and CDR2 (germline): SGHNT, YYREEE (reference sequence). Trimming cost V 4 bases and J 4 bases; bases outside gene matches: 12. The CDR3 covers 17 residues. CDR3 sequence reads: CASSPFLSGGAGETQYF. The CDR3 nucleotides are TGTGCCAGCAGCCCGTTCCTTAGCGGGGGGGCGGGAGAGACCCAGTACTTC.

The V call is TRBV12-3 or TRBV12-4, the J call TRBJ2-5; 8 bases are a match to TRBD1. Trimming at V came to 6 bases and at J to 5 bases, leaving 5 bases not matched to a gene. This CDR3 is built from 13 residues. CDR3 coding DNA: TGTGCCAGCAGAAGGACAGGGCTCGAGACCCAGTACTTC. Amino acids: CASRRTGLETQYF.

The rearrangement links TRBV27 to TRBJ2-7, with TRBD2 matching 7 bases. V lost 5 bases, J lost 3 bases, and 13 bases stayed unmatched. The CDR3 has 16 residues. The V gene's germline CDR1 is MNHEY and CDR2 SMNVEV (reference sequence). The DNA for the CDR3 is TGTGCCAGCAGTCCCCTCCCGGGAGGCCTTAGCTACGAGCAGTACTTC. This translates into CASSPLPGGLSYEQYF.

There are a few counts of this clonotype. The chain employs TRBV7-2 and TRBJ2-7, with 14 bases aligning to TRBD2. The CDR3 contains 19 residues. With V trimmed by 5 bases and J by 0 bases, 12 bases remained unmatched. Looked up from germline, CDR1 is SGHTA and CDR2 is FQGNSA. CDR3 sequence reads: CASSHRGTSGSWSSYEQYF. CDR3 DNA: TGTGCCAGCAGCCATCGCGGGACTAGCGGGAGTTGGAGCTCCTACGAGCAGTACTTC.

This clonotype occurred once. Here the CDR3 DNA reads TGTGCCAGCAGCCTCATCAGGGGAACAGATACGCAGTATTTT. Amino acids: CASSLIRGTDTQYF. This chain joins TRBV3-1 and TRBJ2-3, with D perhaps matching TRBD1 (6 bases). This CDR3 is built from 14 residues. Trimming pared 4 bases from V and 3 bases from J, leaving 11 bases between. Germline CDR1 and CDR2: LGHDT and YNNKEL (reference sequence).

The J gene is TRBJ2-1, the V gene TRBV20-1; D might be TRBD1 (7 bases). Germline CDR1 is DFQATT and CDR2 is SNEGSKA (reference sequence). CDR3 length: 15 amino acids. Trimming cost V 0 bases and J 6 bases, with 15 bases left between them. CDR3 protein: CSARDSGTAGNEQFF. The CDR3 nucleotides read TGCAGTGCTAGAGATTCCGGGACAGCGGGCAATGAGCAGTTCTTC.

This chain connects TRBV24-1 to TRBJ2-4; D gene uncertain. Per germline, CDR1 KGHDR and CDR2 SFDVKD. The CDR3 consists of 13 residues. With 5 bases removed from V and 7 bases from J, the gap between germline ends came to 11 bases. CDR3 protein: CATSALLGNIQYF. The CDR3 bases are TGTGCCACCAGTGCCCTTCTAGGGAACATTCAGTACTTC.

The chain recombines TRBV3-1 with TRBJ2-2, with D perhaps TRBD2 (5 bases). The V gene's germline CDR1 is LGHDT and CDR2 YNNKEL (reference sequence). V was shortened by 3 bases and J by 7 bases, with 12 bases between the two germline ends. The CDR3 runs 14 residues. The CDR3 is CASSHLRGIGELFF. The DNA for the CDR3 is TGTGCCAGCAGCCATCTTAGAGGGATCGGGGAGCTGTTTTTT.

This sequence joins TRBV4-3 and TRBJ2-1, with 9 bases lining up with TRBD2. The V gene end was trimmed by 2 bases and the J gene end by 3 bases; junction bases not matched to a gene: 8. Germline CDR1 and CDR2: LGHNA and YSLEER. The CDR3 extends over 17 amino acids. CDR3 sequence: CASSQQVAGVLYNEQFF. As DNA, the CDR3 is TGCGCCAGCAGCCAACAGGTAGCGGGAGTACTCTACAATGAGCAGTTCTTC.

The V call is TRBV7-9, the J call TRBJ2-6; a possible D gene is TRBD2 (6 bases). Trimming left V 1 base short and J 0 bases short, with 7 bases between. Germline loops: CDR1 SEHNR, CDR2 FQNEAQ (reference sequence). The CDR3 totals 16 residues. The CDR3 here is CASSLVDYSGANVLTF. In DNA form, the CDR3 reads TGTGCCAGCAGCTTAGTGGACTACTCTGGGGCCAACGTCCTGACTTTC.

V usage is TRBV6-5 and J usage is TRBJ2-3, with 7 bases fitting TRBD1. The germline CDR1 and CDR2 sequences are MNHEY and SVGAGI. The CDR3 length is 14 residues. The V and J ends lost 1 base and 6 bases, in that order; junction bases with no gene match: 4. For the CDR3, the DNA is TGTGCCAGCAGTTACTTCTTACAGGGGGATACGCAGTATTTT. Translating it yields CASSYFLQGDTQYF.

The CDR3 here is CASSSPGTGEQFF. In DNA, the CDR3 is TGTGCCAGCAGCTCTCCCGGGACCGGGGAGCAGTTCTTC. The J gene is TRBJ2-1, the V gene TRBV7-3; D may correspond to TRBD1 or TRBD2 (5 bases each). This CDR3 is built from 13 residues. Germline V gene lookup returns CDR1 SGHTA and CDR2 FQGTGA. Trimming left V 4 bases short and J 10 bases short, with 14 bases between. Complete variable domain (other parts from reference TRBV7-3 and TRBJ2-1): GAGVSQTPSNKVTEKGKYVELRCDPISGHTALYWYRQSLGQGPEFLIYFQGTGAADDSGLPNDRFFAVRPEGSVSTLKIQRTERGDSAVYLCASSSPGTGEQFFGPGTRLTVL.

The gene calls are TRBV29-1 and TRBJ1-4; 7 bases are shared with TRBD1. The CDR3 has 13 residues. Trimming removed 7 bases from V and 7 bases from J; junction bases left unmatched: 9. Germline-derived CDR1 and CDR2 are SQVTM and ANQGSEA. DNA of the CDR3: TGCAGCGAAGGGGGCGGACACTGTGAAAAACTGTTTTTT. This translates into CSEGGGHCEKLFF.

This clonotype was counted between two and nine times. The genes are TRBV4-3 and TRBJ2-3; unclear D gene. The CDR3 runs 13 residues. V was trimmed by 0 bases and J by 5 bases, leaving 6 bases between them. Germline V gene data show CDR1 as LGHNA and CDR2 as YSLEER. In DNA form, the CDR3 reads TGCGCCAGCAGCCAAGATGATAGAGATACGCAGTATTTT. Protein: CASSQDDRDTQYF.

The chain couples TRBV29-1 to TRBJ2-5; D perhaps matches TRBD1 (5 bases). Germline V CDR1 and CDR2: SQVTM, ANQGSEA. V lost 4 bases to trimming and J lost 3 bases, with 9 bases between them. The CDR3 covers 12 residues. CDR3 DNA: TGCAGCGTTGTGGTGGACAAAGAGACCCAGTACTTC. Protein: CSVVVDKETQYF.

The chain couples TRBV13 to TRBJ1-1; 8 nucleotides agree with TRBD1. Germline values: CDR1 PRHDT, CDR2 FYEKMQ (reference sequence). This CDR3 has 13 residues. With V trimmed by 4 bases and J by 6 bases, 4 bases remained unmatched. CDR3 sequence (DNA): TGTGCCAGCAGCTCGGGACAGGCCCCTGAAGCTTTCTTT. It specifies CASSSGQAPEAFF. Combining the CDR3 with reference TRBV13 and TRBJ1-1 gives the whole variable domain AAGVIQSPRHLIKEKRETATLKCYPIPRHDTVYWYQQGPGQDPQFLISFYEKMQSDKGSIPDRFSAQQFSDYHSELNMSSLELGDSALYFCASSSGQAPEAFFGQGTRLTVV.

The V and J genes are TRBV7-3 and TRBJ2-1, with TRBD1 as a possible D gene (6 bases). The CDR3 runs 14 residues. V dropped 5 bases and J dropped 8 bases, with 16 bases sitting between them. Germline loops: CDR1 SGHTA, CDR2 FQGTGA. The CDR3 loop reads CASSLIPGDDEQFF. CDR3 sequence (DNA): TGTGCCAGCAGCCTCATTCCAGGGGACGATGAGCAGTTCTTC.

This clonotype has just a few counts. The chain joins TRBV6-1 to TRBJ1-1; D unclear. The germline CDR1 and CDR2 sequences are MNHNS and SASEGT. V lost 4 bases and J lost 0, with 6 bases in between. The CDR3 has 13 amino acids. CDR3 residues: CASSVRLNTEAFF. The CDR3 region has the DNA TGTGCCAGCAGTGTACGGCTGAACACTGAAGCTTTCTTT.

DNA of the CDR3: TGCGCCAGCAGCTCCGAGACTAGCGGGAGGCTAAATGAGCAGTTCTTC. Translated: CASSSETSGRLNEQFF. The V and J genes are TRBV5-1 and TRBJ2-1; 13 positions agree with TRBD2. Germline CDR1 reads SGHRS; CDR2 reads YFSETQ. V was clipped by 3 bases and J by 7 bases; unmatched bases: 7. CDR3 length: 16 residues. Full variable domain (outside the CDR3, taken from reference TRBV5-1 and TRBJ2-1): KAGVTQTPRYLIKTRGQQVTLSCSPISGHRSVSWYQQTPGQGLQFLFEYFSETQRNKGNFPGRFSGRQFSNSRSEMNVSTLELGDSALYLCASSSETSGRLNEQFFGPGTRLTVL.

This clonotype was detected only a few times. The CDR3 region has the DNA TGTGCCAGCAGCCAGACAGGGATTTACGAGCAGTACTTC. It specifies CASSQTGIYEQYF. The chain employs TRBV6-5 and TRBJ2-7, with 7 bases aligning to TRBD1. The trim removed 6 bases at V and 4 bases at J, leaving 6 bases unmatched. From germline, CDR1 is MNHEY and CDR2 SVGAGI. CDR3 length: 13 amino acids.

This clonotype was counted between two and nine times. The V gene is TRBV12-3 or TRBV12-4, the J gene TRBJ1-5; D might be TRBD1 (6 bases). Trimming left V 6 bases short and J 4 bases short, with 16 bases between. The CDR3 length is 15 residues. CDR3: CASSTAVGGNQPQHF. CDR3 DNA: TGTGCCAGCAGCACAGCCGTAGGGGGTAATCAGCCCCAGCATTTT.

This clonotype has a handful of counts. V gene TRBV15 combines with J gene TRBJ2-7; no firm D call. Germline values: CDR1 LNHNV, CDR2 YYDKDF (reference sequence). The CDR3 spans 13 residues. With 1 base removed from V and 8 bases from J, the gap between germline ends came to 12 bases. The CDR3 nucleotides read TGTGCCACCAGCAGAGTAGCACATGGGAAGCAGTACTTC. It encodes CATSRVAHGKQYF.

This clonotype was counted between two and nine times. The V and J genes are TRBV18 and TRBJ2-2; no clear D gene. Trimming left V 3 bases short and J 6 bases short, with 5 bases between. Looked up from germline, CDR1 is KGHSH and CDR2 is LQKENI. The CDR3 contains 12 residues. The CDR3 spells CASSPMAGELFF. The CDR3 nucleotides are TGTGCCAGCTCACCGATGGCCGGGGAGCTGTTTTTT.

The chain links TRBV11-3 to TRBJ2-1; tentative D call: TRBD2 (6 bases). This CDR3 spans 18 amino acids. V lost 5 bases, J lost 4 bases, and 24 bases lay in between. Germline V CDR1 and CDR2: SGHNT, YENEEA. The CDR3 sequence: CASSAERLGRGGYNEQFF. The CDR3 DNA is TGTGCCAGCAGCGCAGAGCGACTAGGACGGGGCGGATACAATGAGCAGTTCTTC. Looking up the rest from reference TRBV11-3 and TRBJ2-1 gives the full variable domain: EAGVVQSPRYKIIEKKQPVAFWCNPISGHNTLYWYLQNLGQGPELLIRYENEEAVDDSQLPKDRFSAERLKGVDSTLKIQPAELGDSAVYLCASSAERLGRGGYNEQFFGPGTRLTVL.

V gene TRBV10-3 combines with J gene TRBJ2-1; no reliable D call. V was clipped by 9 bases and J by 5 bases, with 8 bases between them. Germline CDR1 ENHRY, CDR2 SYGVKD. CDR3 length: 11 residues. CDR3 coding DNA: TGTGCCATACGGCGTGACAATGAGCAGTTCTTC. Amino acids: CAIRRDNEQFF.

This clonotype was observed a few times. The V and J genes are TRBV6-5 and TRBJ2-1, with a weak D call TRBD1 (8 bases). The CDR3 consists of 15 residues. Germline loops: CDR1 MNHEY, CDR2 SVGAGI. Trimming stripped 6 bases from V and 4 bases from J, with 16 bases between. The CDR3 reads CASSHDRGGYNEQFF. As DNA, the CDR3 is TGTGCCAGCAGCCACGACAGGGGAGGGTACAATGAGCAGTTCTTC.